Below are 4 T cell receptor beta chains sequenced from a single sample in a study of T cells in women clearing cervical HPV infection. Produced via immunoSEQ multiplex PCR; TCRdb's table is partial and in-frame only. The sample's table shows 40,000 or so clones. What was sequenced was blood buffy coat. These receptors all stem from a woman between 18 and 70 years old with a cervical HPV16 infection that either progressed to CIN3+ or cleared (not recorded which).

Worth noting for this clone: The CDR3 end is not reached by the read, which stops 3 residues before it; the germline J gene fills it in. The chain recombines TRBV30 with TRBJ2-7, with 10 bases aligning to TRBD1. CDR3 length equals 14 residues. Germline V gene data show CDR1 as GTSNPN and CDR2 as SVGIG (reference sequence). Unmatched junction bases numbered 7, after V lost 5 bases and J lost 3 bases. CDR3: CAWVPGQGIYEQYF. The part of the CDR3 DNA that was read is TGTGCCTGGGTACCGGGACAGGGGATCTACGAG.

Notes on this clone: The read stops 3 residues short of the end of the CDR3; the missing end is completed from the germline J gene. V usage is TRBV2 and J usage is TRBJ2-7; perhaps TRBD1 as D (5 bases). V was cut by 1 base and J by 3 bases, with 7 bases left in between. The CDR3 has 13 residues. CDR1 SNHLY and CDR2 FYNNEI come from the germline V gene. The sequenced part of the CDR3 DNA is TGTGCCAGCAGTGAAGGGGGCAGCTACGAG. It translates to CASSEGGSYE. The whole CDR3 region reads CASSEGGSYEQYF. The whole variable domain, filled in from reference TRBV2 and TRBJ2-7, reads EPEVTQTPSHQVTQMGQEVILRCVPISNHLYFYWYRQILGQKVEFLVSFYNNEISEKSEIFDDQFSVERPDGSNFTLKIRSTKLEDSAMYFCASSEGGSYEQYFGPGTRLTVT.

A remark on this clone: The read comes to an end 3 residues before the CDR3 does, leaving the germline J gene to fill in the end. The chain joins TRBV7-2 to TRBJ2-5; no reliable D call. V was pared by 4 bases and J by 5 bases, with 8 bases between. The CDR3 has 12 residues. Germline assignment: CDR1 SGHTA and CDR2 FQGNSA. This CDR3 is CASSSILETQYF. The sequenced CDR3 bases are TGTGCCAGCAGCTCAATACTGGAGACC. Complete variable domain (other parts from reference TRBV7-2 and TRBJ2-5): GAGVSQSPSNKVTEKGKDVELRCDPISGHTALYWYRQSLGQGLEFLIYFQGNSAPDKSGLPSDRFSAERTGGSVSTLTIQRTQQEDSAVYLCASSSILETQYFGPGTRLLVL.

Comments on this clone: The read finishes 3 residues shy of the CDR3 end, and the germline J gene is used to complete it. This chain uses TRBV27 with TRBJ1-5, with no clear D. The CDR3 length is 15 residues. V lost 6 bases, J lost 0 bases, and 12 bases lay in between. Looked up from germline, CDR1 is MNHEY and CDR2 is SMNVEV (reference sequence). CDR3 loop: CASSPEQYSNQPQHF. Incomplete CDR3 DNA: TGTGCCAGCAGCCCTGAACAGTATAGCAATCAGCCC.